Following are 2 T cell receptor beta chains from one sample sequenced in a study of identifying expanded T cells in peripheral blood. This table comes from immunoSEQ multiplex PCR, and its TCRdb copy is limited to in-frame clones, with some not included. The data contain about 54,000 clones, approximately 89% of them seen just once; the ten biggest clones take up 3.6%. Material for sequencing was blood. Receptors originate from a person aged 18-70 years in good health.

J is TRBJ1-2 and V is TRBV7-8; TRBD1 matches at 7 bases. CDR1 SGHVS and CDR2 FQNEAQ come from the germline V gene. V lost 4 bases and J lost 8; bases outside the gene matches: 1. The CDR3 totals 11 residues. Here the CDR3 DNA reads TGTGCCAGCAGCTCCAGGGGGGGCTACACCTTC. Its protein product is CASSSRGGYTF.

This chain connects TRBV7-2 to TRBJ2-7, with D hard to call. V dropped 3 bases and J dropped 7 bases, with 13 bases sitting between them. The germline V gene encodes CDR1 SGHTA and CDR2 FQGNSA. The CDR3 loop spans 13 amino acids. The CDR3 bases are TGTGCCAGCAGCTTGGGTCCTCTCGGGGAGCAGTACTTC. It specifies CASSLGPLGEQYF. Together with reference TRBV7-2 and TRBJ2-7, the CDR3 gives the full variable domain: GAGVSQSPSNKVTEKGKDVELRCDPISGHTALYWYRQSLGQGLEFLIYFQGNSAPDKSGLPSDRFSAERTGGSVSTLTIQRTQQEDSAVYLCASSLGPLGEQYFGPGTRLTVT.